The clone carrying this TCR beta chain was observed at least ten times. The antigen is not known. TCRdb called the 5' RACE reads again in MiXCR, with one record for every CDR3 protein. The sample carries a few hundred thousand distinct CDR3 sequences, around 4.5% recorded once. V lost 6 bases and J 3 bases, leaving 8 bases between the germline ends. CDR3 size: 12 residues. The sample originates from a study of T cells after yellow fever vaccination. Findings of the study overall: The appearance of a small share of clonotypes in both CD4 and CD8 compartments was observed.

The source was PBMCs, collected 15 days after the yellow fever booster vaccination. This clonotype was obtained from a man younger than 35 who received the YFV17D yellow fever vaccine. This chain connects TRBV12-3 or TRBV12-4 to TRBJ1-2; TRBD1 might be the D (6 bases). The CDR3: CASSPGDYGYTF. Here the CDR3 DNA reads TGTGCCAGCAGCCCAGGGGACTATGGCTACACCTTC.